Presented here are 19 T cell receptor beta chains from one specimen sequenced in a study of blood T cell repertoires in COVID-19. Measured with immunoSEQ multiplex PCR; TCRdb has only the in-frame clones, and not every one. Of some 230,000 clones in the sample, approximately 84% were seen once. Sequencing was done on a sample of peripheral blood. These receptors were collected from a woman between 25 and 40 years old who had recovered from COVID-19.

V usage is TRBV7-3 and J usage is TRBJ2-2, with TRBD2 matching over 7 bases. V shed 2 bases and J 5 bases; nucleotides not matched to a gene: 8. The CDR3 totals 16 residues. CDR1 and CDR2 from the germline V gene are SGHTA and FQGTGA. CDR3 coding DNA: TGTGCCAGCAGCTTATCGGGAGGCGGTGAAACCGGGGAGCTGTTTTTT. Residues: CASSLSGGGETGELFF.

A few counts support this clone. This chain connects TRBV19 to TRBJ2-2; no reliable D call. Looked up from germline, CDR1 is LNHDA and CDR2 is SQIVND (reference sequence). Trimming stripped 10 bases from V and 5 bases from J, with 17 bases between. The CDR3 runs 14 residues. CDR3 in amino acids: CAIEVPRGTGELFF. As DNA, the CDR3 is TGTGCCATTGAGGTCCCCCGTGGGACCGGGGAGCTGTTTTTT. Full variable domain (missing parts from reference TRBV19 and TRBJ2-2): DGGITQSPKYLFRKEGQNVTLSCEQNLNHDAMYWYRQDPGQGLRLIYYSQIVNDFQKGDIAEGYSVSREKKESFPLTVTSAQKNPTAFYLCAIEVPRGTGELFFGEGSRLTVL.

The rearrangement uses TRBV2 and TRBJ2-5; D is perhaps TRBD2 (6 bases). The CDR3 sequence is 14 residues long. With 7 bases removed from V and 11 bases from J, the gap between germline ends came to 23 bases. Germline V gene lookup returns CDR1 SNHLY and CDR2 FYNNEI. The CDR3 coding sequence is TGTGCCAGCACCTCTGTAAGGGTCTCCGCGGGGCAGTACTTC. Encoded protein: CASTSVRVSAGQYF.

The chain joins TRBV9 to TRBJ2-7; 11 bases match TRBD1. The CDR3 is made up of 15 amino acids. Germline V gene data show CDR1 as SGDLS and CDR2 as YYNGEE. V trimming: 0 bases; J trimming: 3 bases; junction bases outside the gene matches: 2. The CDR3 reads CASSVGDRGVYEQYF. CDR3 DNA sequence: TGTGCCAGCAGCGTAGGGGACAGGGGGGTCTACGAGCAGTACTTC.

This chain joins TRBV5-1 and TRBJ1-4; the match to TRBD1 covers 7 bases. The CDR3 is 14 residues long. V lost 4 bases to trimming and J lost 7 bases; unmatched junction nucleotides: 7. Germline-derived CDR1 and CDR2 are SGHRS and YFSETQ. The CDR3 reads CASSKTGSGEKLFF. CDR3 DNA sequence: TGCGCCAGCAGCAAGACAGGGTCCGGTGAAAAACTGTTTTTT.

The rearrangement joins TRBV7-9 to TRBJ1-2, with D possibly being TRBD1 (5 bases). The length of the CDR3 is 17 residues. Trimming cost V 2 bases and J 4 bases, with 20 bases left between them. Per germline, CDR1 SEHNR and CDR2 FQNEAQ (reference sequence). The CDR3 DNA follows: TGTGCCAGCAGCTTACCGGGGGTCAAAATTACAGGCTATGGCTACACCTTC. Translating gives CASSLPGVKITGYGYTF. Supplemented by reference TRBV7-9 and TRBJ1-2, the full variable domain reads DTGVSQNPRHKITKRGQNVTFRCDPISEHNRLYWYRQTLGQGPEFLTYFQNEAQLEKSRLLSDRFSAERPKGSFSTLEIQRTEQGDSAMYLCASSLPGVKITGYGYTFGSGTRLTVV.

This chain connects TRBV7-3 to TRBJ2-5; D is ambiguous. Between the trimmed V and J ends, which lost 2 bases and 4 bases, there was a span of 14 bases. This CDR3 is built from 15 residues. The germline gives CDR1 SGHTA, CDR2 FQGTGA. The CDR3 spells CASSLVGSTGETQYF. DNA of the CDR3: TGTGCCAGCAGCTTAGTCGGGTCCACGGGAGAGACCCAGTACTTC. Full variable domain (missing parts from reference TRBV7-3 and TRBJ2-5): GAGVSQTPSNKVTEKGKYVELRCDPISGHTALYWYRQSLGQGPEFLIYFQGTGAADDSGLPNDRFFAVRPEGSVSTLKIQRTERGDSAVYLCASSLVGSTGETQYFGPGTRLLVL.

The chain uses TRBV9 and TRBJ2-7; 8 bases fit TRBD2. Germline loops: CDR1 SGDLS, CDR2 YYNGEE. The V gene end was trimmed by 0 bases and the J gene end by 3 bases; junction bases not matched to a gene: 5. The CDR3 is 15 amino acids. In nucleotides, the CDR3 is TGTGCCAGCAGCGTAGGGGGTCTAGCGGGCTACGAGCAGTACTTC. It codes for CASSVGGLAGYEQYF.

V gene TRBV4-2 combines with J gene TRBJ2-2, with D possibly matching TRBD2 (5 bases). Trimming shortened V by 1 base and J by 7 bases, and 10 bases separated the two germline ends. The germline gives CDR1 LGHNA, CDR2 YNFKEQ. This CDR3 is built from 14 residues. The CDR3 here is CASSQGGSGGELFF. The CDR3, as DNA: TGTGCCAGCAGCCAAGGAGGGTCCGGCGGGGAGCTGTTTTTT.

The rearrangement links TRBV12-3 or TRBV12-4 to TRBJ1-2; the D gene is possibly TRBD1 (6 bases). The CDR3 sequence is 12 residues long. Trimming removed 4 bases at V and 8 bases at J, with 11 bases between. The CDR3 bases are TGTGCCAGCAGTTGGGGGGGCGACGGCTACACCTTC. Translating it yields CASSWGGDGYTF.

This clone was detected only a few times. The chain links TRBV28 to TRBJ1-1; D is unresolved. Germline V gives CDR1 MDHEN, CDR2 SYDVKM. This CDR3 region has 14 residues. Trimming stripped 2 bases from V and 3 bases from J, with 10 bases between. The CDR3 bases are TGTGCCAGCAGTTTACTCTCCAGGCACACTGAAGCTTTCTTT. Protein: CASSLLSRHTEAFF.

J is TRBJ2-4 and V is TRBV30; D not certain. Germline loops: CDR1 GTSNPN, CDR2 SVGIG (reference sequence). Trimming left V 3 bases short and J 1 base short, with 10 bases between. This CDR3 has 14 amino acids. The CDR3 DNA reads TGTGCCTGGAGCAGTCGTGTTGCCAAAAACATTCAGTACTTC. This sequence encodes CAWSSRVAKNIQYF.

The rearrangement uses TRBV27 and TRBJ2-7; tentative D call: TRBD1 (6 bases). V shed 6 bases and J shed 0 bases, with 12 bases lying between them. The germline gives CDR1 MNHEY, CDR2 SMNVEV (reference sequence). CDR3 length equals 14 residues. CDR3 in amino acids: CASRQQGPSYEQYF. The CDR3 coding sequence is TGTGCCAGCAGACAACAGGGACCCTCCTACGAGCAGTACTTC.

The V call is TRBV19, the J call TRBJ2-5; a possible D gene is TRBD1 (6 bases). Germline CDR1 reads LNHDA; CDR2 reads SQIVND (reference sequence). The V gene lost 6 bases and the J gene lost 5 bases, with 16 bases spanning the gap. This CDR3 comprises 14 residues. This CDR3 reads CASSSAGGEETQYF. DNA of the CDR3: TGTGCCAGTAGCTCCGCTGGGGGCGAGGAGACCCAGTACTTC.

The table lists this clone with a few counts. This chain connects TRBV27 to TRBJ2-7, with D possibly being TRBD1 (6 bases). V was pared by 2 bases and J by 2 bases, with 10 bases between. Germline values: CDR1 MNHEY, CDR2 SMNVEV (reference sequence). The CDR3 loop spans 14 amino acids. The CDR3 sequence: CASSLEGHAYEQYF. The CDR3 DNA reads as TGTGCCAGCAGTTTAGAGGGACACGCCTACGAGCAGTACTTC.

The chain employs TRBV4-1 and TRBJ1-5, with 9 bases that match TRBD1. In germline, CDR1 is MGHRA, CDR2 YSYEKL. After removal of 6 bases from V and 6 bases from J, the junction contained 6 bases not matched to a gene. The CDR3 sequence is 14 residues long. CDR3 amino acids: CASRKQGAGQPQHF. For the CDR3, the DNA is TGCGCCAGCAGAAAACAGGGGGCGGGTCAGCCCCAGCATTTT.

The chain has TRBV6-1 and TRBJ2-1; D remains unclear. The ends were cut back, 2 bases at V and 7 bases at J, with 15 bases in the middle. CDR1 MNHNS and CDR2 SASEGT come from the germline V gene. The CDR3 has 15 residues. The CDR3 reads CASSEINLGRNEQFF. CDR3 DNA: TGTGCCAGCAGTGAAATTAATCTAGGTAGGAATGAGCAGTTCTTC.

The chain combines TRBV7-3 with TRBJ2-1; 8 positions match TRBD2. CDR1 and CDR2 from the germline V gene are SGHTA and FQGTGA. V trimming: 1 base; J trimming: 9 bases; junction bases outside the gene matches: 8. This CDR3 region has 15 residues. The CDR3 nucleotides read TGTGCCAGCAGCTTAAGCCTAGCGGGCTCAGGTGAGCAGTTCTTC. This sequence encodes CASSLSLAGSGEQFF.

V and J are TRBV6-4 and TRBJ2-3; D is possibly TRBD2 (7 bases). The CDR3 runs to 13 residues. CDR1 is MRHNA and CDR2 is SNTAGT in the germline V gene. Trimming took 1 base from V and 6 from J, leaving 8 bases between them. Here the CDR3 DNA reads TGTGCCAGCAGTGACTGGGGGGGCGATACGCAGTATTTT. Translation gives CASSDWGGDTQYF.